A single sample is the source of the 30 T cell receptor beta chains below, sequenced in a study of beta chain features in type 1 diabetes. The isolated RNA, all of it, was reverse transcribed, so expressed TCRB transcripts were what got sequenced. Profiling relied on immunoSEQ multiplex PCR, and the TCRdb table lists in-frame clones only, not all of them. There are hundreds of thousands of clones in the sample; 15% to 17% occur only once, and under 0.095% lies in the top ten. Specimen: naive CD4+ T cells from blood. The receptors stem from a man between 18 and 35 years old in good health.

The chain is built from TRBV30 and TRBJ2-3, with D possibly being TRBD1 (5 bases). Germline CDR1 is GTSNPN and CDR2 is SVGIG (reference sequence). Trimming took 0 bases from V and 6 from J, leaving 16 bases between them. The CDR3 loop spans 15 amino acids. In DNA, the CDR3 is TGTGCCTGGAGTGTATTTGGGCAGGGTCGGGATACGCAGTATTTT. It translates to CAWSVFGQGRDTQYF.

The chain joins TRBV6-5 to TRBJ2-5; D is uncertain. V shed 7 bases and J shed 4 bases, with 4 bases lying between them. Germline CDR1 MNHEY, CDR2 SVGAGI. The CDR3 is 10 residues long. CDR3 in DNA: TGTGCCAGCAAGTTAGAGACCCAGTACTTC. Residues: CASKLETQYF.

V is TRBV4-2 and J is TRBJ2-2, with 10 nucleotides matching TRBD2. Germline CDR1 and CDR2: LGHNA and YNFKEQ. The ends lost 5 bases at V and 6 bases at J; junction bases unmatched: 9. The CDR3 is 16 residues long. The CDR3, as DNA: TGTGCCAGCAGCTTGAGCGGGAGGGCCTCATCCGGGGAGCTGTTTTTT. Amino acid sequence: CASSLSGRASSGELFF.

The chain has TRBV2 and TRBJ2-2; the D gene is possibly TRBD1 (6 bases). V lost 2 bases and J 6 bases, leaving 7 bases between the germline ends. The CDR3 extends over 13 amino acids. Germline values: CDR1 SNHLY, CDR2 FYNNEI. DNA for the CDR3: TGTGCCAGCAGTGAACAGGGGCCCGGGGAGCTGTTTTTT. This gives the protein CASSEQGPGELFF. Using reference TRBV2 and TRBJ2-2 for the parts outside the CDR3, the full variable domain is EPEVTQTPSHQVTQMGQEVILRCVPISNHLYFYWYRQILGQKVEFLVSFYNNEISEKSEIFDDQFSVERPDGSNFTLKIRSTKLEDSAMYFCASSEQGPGELFFGEGSRLTVL.

This chain joins TRBV6-1 and TRBJ1-2, with D possibly being TRBD1 (5 bases). Per the germline V gene, CDR1 is MNHNS and CDR2 is SASEGT. This CDR3 is 11 amino acids long. With 5 bases removed from V and 7 bases from J, the gap between germline ends came to 8 bases. In DNA form, the CDR3 reads TGTGCCAGCAGTCAGGGAACTGGCTACACCTTC. Translation gives CASSQGTGYTF.

The chain is built from TRBV15 and TRBJ2-3, with D perhaps assigned TRBD1 or TRBD2 (5 bases each). The V and J ends lost 5 bases and 1 base respectively, with 16 bases between them. Germline loops: CDR1 LNHNV, CDR2 YYDKDF (reference sequence). This CDR3 has 16 residues. The CDR3 reads CATSSYSTAGTDTQYF. The DNA of the CDR3 is TGTGCCACCAGCTCCTATTCGACAGCGGGCACAGATACGCAGTATTTT.

In this sample, this clone turned up a few times. The genes are TRBV6-5 and TRBJ2-4; D is unresolved. V was cut by 2 bases and J by 0 bases, with 8 bases left in between. The CDR3 has 15 amino acids. Germline V gives CDR1 MNHEY, CDR2 SVGAGI. The CDR3 here is CASSYTQQAKNIQYF. DNA of the CDR3: TGTGCCAGCAGTTACACCCAACAAGCCAAAAACATTCAGTACTTC.

J is TRBJ1-2 and V is TRBV29-1; unclear D gene. The V end lost 4 bases, the J end lost 2 bases, and 5 bases lay between the germline ends. This CDR3 has 11 residues. Germline V CDR1 and CDR2: SQVTM, ANQGSEA. Written as DNA, the CDR3 is TGCAGCGTTGTTGAGAACTATGGCTACACCTTC. Translated: CSVVENYGYTF.

The CDR3 region is CASTPGGKQETQYF. The CDR3 DNA follows: TGTGCCAGTACCCCAGGGGGCAAGCAAGAGACCCAGTACTTC. The V gene is TRBV19, the J gene TRBJ2-5, with 8 nucleotides matching TRBD1. The V segment lost 7 bases and the J segment 2 bases; nucleotides outside the gene matches: 6. CDR3 length equals 14 residues. CDR1 is LNHDA and CDR2 is SQIVND in the germline V gene (reference sequence).

This chain joins TRBV2 and TRBJ2-7; either TRBD1 or TRBD2 may fit D (7 bases each). V gave up 0 bases and J gave up 2 bases, with 11 bases separating them. The CDR3 has 15 residues. From germline, CDR1 is SNHLY and CDR2 FYNNEI. CDR3 DNA sequence: TGTGCCAGCAGTGAAGCGGGGAGGGGGCCCTACGAGCAGTACTTC. Its protein product is CASSEAGRGPYEQYF. The full variable domain, with the rest looked up from reference TRBV2 and TRBJ2-7, is EPEVTQTPSHQVTQMGQEVILRCVPISNHLYFYWYRQILGQKVEFLVSFYNNEISEKSEIFDDQFSVERPDGSNFTLKIRSTKLEDSAMYFCASSEAGRGPYEQYFGPGTRLTVT.

This clone was counted a few times. Written as DNA, the CDR3 is TGTGCCAGCACTTCGGGACAGGGAACCGGGGAGCTGTTTTTT. It yields the protein CASTSGQGTGELFF. This chain connects TRBV9 to TRBJ2-2, with 9 bases lining up with TRBD1. The germline V gene has CDR1 SGDLS and CDR2 YYNGEE. Losses at the gene ends were 6 bases for V and 5 bases for J; bases not matched to a gene: 5. The CDR3 has 14 residues.

The sample holds a few counts of this clone. V gene TRBV7-2 combines with J gene TRBJ1-1, with no clear D. The CDR3 contains 13 residues. With 3 bases removed from V and 2 bases from J, the gap between germline ends came to 7 bases. Germline V gene data show CDR1 as SGHTA and CDR2 as FQGNSA. Here the CDR3 reads CASSFGLNTEAFF. The CDR3, as DNA: TGTGCCAGCAGCTTTGGACTAAACACTGAAGCTTTCTTT.

CDR3 in amino acids: CASSAAPLAGGETQYF. CDR3 bases: TGCGCCAGCAGCGCGGCCCCCCTAGCGGGAGGAGAGACCCAGTACTTC. The chain has TRBV5-1 and TRBJ2-5, with TRBD2 identical over 11 bases. CDR1 is SGHRS and CDR2 is YFSETQ in the germline V gene. The CDR3 is 16 residues long. Trimming removed 4 bases from V and 4 bases from J; junction bases left unmatched: 9.

The chain has TRBV6-1 and TRBJ2-5; D gene uncertain. From germline, CDR1 is MNHNS and CDR2 SASEGT. CDR3 length equals 11 residues. With 3 bases removed from V and 4 bases from J, the gap between germline ends came to 3 bases. CDR3 protein: CASSESETQYF. The DNA of the CDR3 is TGTGCCAGCAGTGAGTCAGAGACCCAGTACTTC.

J is TRBJ2-3 and V is TRBV29-1; D is unresolved. V was shortened by 0 bases and J by 0 bases, with 13 bases between the two germline ends. This CDR3 is 16 amino acids long. Germline V gene lookup returns CDR1 SQVTM and CDR2 ANQGSEA. The CDR3: CSVEDRLKASTDTQYF. CDR3 DNA sequence: TGCAGCGTTGAAGACCGACTGAAAGCTAGCACAGATACGCAGTATTTT.

This clone was counted a few times. V usage is TRBV5-6 and J usage is TRBJ2-5; 7 bases map to TRBD2. After removal of 1 base from V and 5 bases from J, the junction contained 2 bases not matched to a gene. CDR1 is SGHDT and CDR2 is YYEEEE in the germline V gene. The CDR3 runs 13 residues. The DNA of the CDR3 is TGTGCCAGCAGCTTGAGTAGCGGGGAGACCCAGTACTTC. The encoded protein is CASSLSSGETQYF.

V and J are TRBV10-3 and TRBJ1-1, with 8 bases lining up with TRBD1. The CDR3 loop spans 13 amino acids. J lost 1 base, V lost 10 bases, and 5 bases had no gene match. Germline loops: CDR1 ENHRY, CDR2 SYGVKD. The CDR3 DNA follows: TGTGCCACCACGGGACAGGCGAACACTGAAGCTTTCTTT. This sequence encodes CATTGQANTEAFF.

This clone was picked up a small number of times. The rearrangement uses TRBV19 and TRBJ1-5, with 7 bases fitting TRBD1. The germline V gene encodes CDR1 LNHDA and CDR2 SQIVND (reference sequence). The CDR3 contains 16 residues. Trimming cost V 3 bases and J 5 bases; bases outside gene matches: 10. CDR3 region: CASSIGRGQSYQPQHF. The DNA for the CDR3 is TGTGCCAGTAGTATCGGGCGGGGACAGAGTTATCAGCCCCAGCATTTT.

In its sample, this clone was seen a few times. The genes are TRBV6-1 and TRBJ2-7, with TRBD1 matching 7 bases. The V gene end was trimmed by 1 base and the J gene end by 4 bases; junction bases not matched to a gene: 7. The V gene's germline CDR1 is MNHNS and CDR2 SASEGT. The CDR3 runs 15 residues. The CDR3 here is CASSEGTGAPYEQYF. The DNA of the CDR3 is TGTGCCAGCAGTGAAGGGACAGGCGCCCCTTACGAGCAGTACTTC.

Comment on this clone: In the same sample, other DNA sequences code for this CDR3. The CDR3 region has the DNA TGCGCCAGCAGCCGCCAAGAGACCCAGTACTTC. Amino acid sequence: CASSRQETQYF. The chain employs TRBV5-1 and TRBJ2-5; D gene ambiguous. Per the germline V gene, CDR1 is SGHRS and CDR2 is YFSETQ. Trimming cost V 4 bases and J 1 base, with 2 bases left between them. This CDR3 is built from 11 residues.

The genes are TRBV28 and TRBJ2-3; 7 positions agree with TRBD2. CDR1 and CDR2 from the germline V gene are MDHEN and SYDVKM. The CDR3 runs to 15 residues. J gave up 0 bases and V 7 bases, and 7 bases lay outside the gene matches. CDR3 coding DNA: TGTGCCAGCAAAGCGGGATCCACTAGCACAGATACGCAGTATTTT. Amino acids: CASKAGSTSTDTQYF.

This clone was seen many times. The chain employs TRBV7-9 and TRBJ1-6; 8 bases match TRBD1. Germline V gives CDR1 SEHNR, CDR2 FQNEAQ (reference sequence). The CDR3 has 13 residues. V was clipped by 6 bases and J by 6 bases; unmatched bases: 1. The CDR3 region is CASSTGGNSPLHF. DNA for the CDR3: TGTGCCAGCAGTACAGGGGGTAATTCACCCCTCCACTTT. The full variable domain, in which reference TRBV7-9 and TRBJ1-6 provide the parts outside the CDR3, is DTGVSQNPRHKITKRGQNVTFRCDPISEHNRLYWYRQTLGQGPEFLTYFQNEAQLEKSRLLSDRFSAERPKGSFSTLEIQRTEQGDSAMYLCASSTGGNSPLHFGNGTRLTVT.

This chain uses TRBV10-3 with TRBJ2-3; TRBD2 aligns across 15 bases. Germline V lookup: CDR1 ENHRY, CDR2 SYGVKD. The V gene end was trimmed by 5 bases and the J gene end by 5 bases; junction bases not matched to a gene: 5. This CDR3 has 16 residues. The CDR3 reads CAISTGTSGRRDTQYF. CDR3 DNA sequence: TGTGCCATCAGTACCGGGACTAGCGGGAGGAGAGATACGCAGTATTTT.

V is TRBV7-9 and J is TRBJ1-2; 9 nucleotides line up with TRBD1. The CDR3 covers 15 residues. V lost 4 bases, J lost 6 bases, and 9 bases stayed unmatched. CDR1 and CDR2 from the germline V gene are SEHNR and FQNEAQ (reference sequence). The CDR3 DNA reads as TGTGCCAGCAGCTCACAGGGGGCGCGATCGAATGGCTACACCTTC. Protein sequence: CASSSQGARSNGYTF.

This chain joins TRBV5-6 and TRBJ1-1, with 8 bases identical to TRBD1. This CDR3 has 15 residues. CDR1 and CDR2 from the germline V gene are SGHDT and YYEEEE. With 0 bases clipped from V and 0 bases from J, the junction kept 1 base outside the gene matches. The CDR3 region has the DNA TGTGCCAGCAGCTTGGACAGGGGGATGAACACTGAAGCTTTCTTT. Its translation is CASSLDRGMNTEAFF.

The J gene is TRBJ1-2, the V gene TRBV6-5, with D uncertain. The germline V gene encodes CDR1 MNHEY and CDR2 SVGAGI. Trimming cost V 2 bases and J 7 bases, with 5 bases left between them. CDR3 length: 11 amino acids. The CDR3 region is CASSYVLGYTF. DNA of the CDR3: TGTGCCAGCAGTTACGTGCTTGGCTACACCTTC.

This clone was seen more than once but under ten times. The chain is built from TRBV4-2 and TRBJ2-5; 7 bases fit TRBD1. The J call may be in error: the DNA end matches TRBJ2-7 better. This CDR3 is 16 amino acids long. CDR1 and CDR2 from the germline V gene are LGHNA and YNFKEQ. CDR3 nucleotide sequence: TGTGCCAGCAGCCTCGACAGGGCCCTCAAAACCTACGAGCAGTACTTC. Amino acid sequence: CASSLDRALKTYEQYF.

This clone was picked up a small number of times. The rearrangement joins TRBV9 to TRBJ2-3; D gene unclear. The CDR3 has 16 residues. The V end lost 3 bases, the J end lost 1 base, and 15 bases lay between the germline ends. Germline V gene sequence: CDR1 SGDLS, CDR2 YYNGEE. The CDR3 bases are TGTGCCAGCAGCGAGAGGCGGACCACCCGCACAGATACGCAGTATTTT. It specifies CASSERRTTRTDTQYF.

This chain joins TRBV19 and TRBJ2-7; 13 nucleotides align to TRBD2. This CDR3 is built from 16 residues. Germline loops: CDR1 LNHDA, CDR2 SQIVND (reference sequence). V trimming: 3 bases; J trimming: 1 base; junction bases outside the gene matches: 3. The CDR3 nucleotides read TGTGCCAGTAGTATCCCGACTAGCGGGAGGTCCTACGAGCAGTACTTC. It codes for CASSIPTSGRSYEQYF.

This clone came up a few times. V and J are TRBV25-1 and TRBJ1-3; 10 nucleotides line up with TRBD1. The CDR3 is 16 residues long. Germline CDR1 is MGHDK and CDR2 is SYGVNS. Trimming cost V 3 bases and J 3 bases; bases outside gene matches: 5. CDR3 sequence reads: CASSEFRTGGGNTIYF. In DNA form, the CDR3 reads TGTGCCAGCAGTGAGTTCAGGACAGGGGGTGGAAACACCATATATTTT.